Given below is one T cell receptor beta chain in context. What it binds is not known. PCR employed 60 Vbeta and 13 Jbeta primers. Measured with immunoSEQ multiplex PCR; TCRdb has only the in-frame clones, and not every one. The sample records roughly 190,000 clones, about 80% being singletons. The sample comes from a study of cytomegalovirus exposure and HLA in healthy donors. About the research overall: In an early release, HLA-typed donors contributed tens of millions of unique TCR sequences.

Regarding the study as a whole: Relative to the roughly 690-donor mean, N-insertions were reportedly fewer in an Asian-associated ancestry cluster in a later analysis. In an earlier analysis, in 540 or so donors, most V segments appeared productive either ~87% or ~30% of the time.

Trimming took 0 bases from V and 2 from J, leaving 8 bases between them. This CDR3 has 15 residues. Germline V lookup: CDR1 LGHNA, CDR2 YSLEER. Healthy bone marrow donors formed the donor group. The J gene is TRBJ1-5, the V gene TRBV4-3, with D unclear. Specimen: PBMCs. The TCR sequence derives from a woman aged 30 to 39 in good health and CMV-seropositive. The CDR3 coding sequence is TGCGCCAGCAGCCAAGATTTCGGGGGCAATCAGCCCCAGCATTTT. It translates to CASSQDFGGNQPQHF.